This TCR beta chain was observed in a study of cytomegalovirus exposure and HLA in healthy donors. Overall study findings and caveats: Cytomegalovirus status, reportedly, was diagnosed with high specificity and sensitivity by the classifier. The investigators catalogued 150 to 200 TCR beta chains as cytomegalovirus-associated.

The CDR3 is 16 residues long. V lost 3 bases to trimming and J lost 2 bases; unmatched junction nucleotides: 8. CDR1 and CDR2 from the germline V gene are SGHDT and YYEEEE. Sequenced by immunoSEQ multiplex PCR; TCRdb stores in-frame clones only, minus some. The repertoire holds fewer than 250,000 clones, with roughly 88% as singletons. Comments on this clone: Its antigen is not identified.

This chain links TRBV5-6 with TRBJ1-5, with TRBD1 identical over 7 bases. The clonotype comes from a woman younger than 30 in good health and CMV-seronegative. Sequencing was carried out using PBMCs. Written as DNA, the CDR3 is TGTGCCAGCAGCTGGGGTACAGGGGAGCGCAATCAGCCCCAGCATTTT. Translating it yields CASSWGTGERNQPQHF. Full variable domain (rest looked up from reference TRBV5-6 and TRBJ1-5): DAGVTQSPTHLIKTRGQQVTLRCSPKSGHDTVSWYQQALGQGPQFIFQYYEEEERQRGNFPDRFSGHQFPNYSSELNVNALLLGDSALYLCASSWGTGERNQPQHFGDGTRLSIL.